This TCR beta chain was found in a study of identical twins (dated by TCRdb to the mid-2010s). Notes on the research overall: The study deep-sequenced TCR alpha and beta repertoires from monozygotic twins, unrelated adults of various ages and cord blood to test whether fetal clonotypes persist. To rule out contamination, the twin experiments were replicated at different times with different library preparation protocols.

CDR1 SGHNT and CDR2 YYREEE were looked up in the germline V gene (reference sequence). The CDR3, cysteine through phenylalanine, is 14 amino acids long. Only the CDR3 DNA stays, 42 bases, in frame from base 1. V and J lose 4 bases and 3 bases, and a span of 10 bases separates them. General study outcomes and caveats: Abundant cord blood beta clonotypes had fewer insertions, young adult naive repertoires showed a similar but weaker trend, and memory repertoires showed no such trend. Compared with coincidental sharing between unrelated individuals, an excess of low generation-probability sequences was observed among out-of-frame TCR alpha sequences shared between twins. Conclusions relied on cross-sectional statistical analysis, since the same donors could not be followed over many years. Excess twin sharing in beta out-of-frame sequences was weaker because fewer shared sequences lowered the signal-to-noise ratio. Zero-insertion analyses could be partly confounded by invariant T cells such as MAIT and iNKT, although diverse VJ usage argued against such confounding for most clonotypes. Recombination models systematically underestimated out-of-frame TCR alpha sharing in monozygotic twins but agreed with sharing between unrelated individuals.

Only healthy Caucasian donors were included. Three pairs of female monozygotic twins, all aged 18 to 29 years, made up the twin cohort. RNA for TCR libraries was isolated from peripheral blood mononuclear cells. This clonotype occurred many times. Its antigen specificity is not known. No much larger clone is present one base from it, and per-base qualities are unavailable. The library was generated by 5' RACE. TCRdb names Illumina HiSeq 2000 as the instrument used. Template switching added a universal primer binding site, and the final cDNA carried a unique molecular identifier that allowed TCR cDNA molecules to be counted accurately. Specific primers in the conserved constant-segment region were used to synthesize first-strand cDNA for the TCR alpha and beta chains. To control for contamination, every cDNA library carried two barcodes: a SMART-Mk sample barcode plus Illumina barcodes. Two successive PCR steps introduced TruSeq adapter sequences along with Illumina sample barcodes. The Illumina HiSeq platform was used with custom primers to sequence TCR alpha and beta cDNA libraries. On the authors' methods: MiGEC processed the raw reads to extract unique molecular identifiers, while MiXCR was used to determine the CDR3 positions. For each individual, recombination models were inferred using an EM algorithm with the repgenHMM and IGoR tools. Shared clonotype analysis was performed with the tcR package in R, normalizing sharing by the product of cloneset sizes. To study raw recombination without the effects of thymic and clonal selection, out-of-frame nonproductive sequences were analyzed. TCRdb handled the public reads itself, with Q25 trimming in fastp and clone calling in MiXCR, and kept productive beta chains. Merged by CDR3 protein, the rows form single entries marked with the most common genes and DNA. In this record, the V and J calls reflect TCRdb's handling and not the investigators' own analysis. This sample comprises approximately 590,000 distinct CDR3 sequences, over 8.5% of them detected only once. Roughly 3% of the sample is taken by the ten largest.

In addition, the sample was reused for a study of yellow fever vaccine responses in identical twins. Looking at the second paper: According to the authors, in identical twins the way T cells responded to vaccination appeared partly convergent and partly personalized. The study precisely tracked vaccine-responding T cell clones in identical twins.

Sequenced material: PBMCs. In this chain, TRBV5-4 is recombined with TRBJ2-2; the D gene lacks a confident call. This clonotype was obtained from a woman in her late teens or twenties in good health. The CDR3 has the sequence CASSKDQYTGELFF. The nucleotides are TGTGCCAGCAGCAAGGATCAGTACACCGGGGAGCTGTTTTTT.